This section outlines one TCR beta chain sequence together with its context. The antigen is unknown. The data belong to a study of cytomegalovirus exposure and HLA in healthy donors. Study in general: In a previous analysis, more than 90 million unique TCR beta sequences were found from 150 million to 200 million T cells. Study findings and constraints: Researchers reported in a later analysis that a missense DCLRE1C variant was tied to TCR beta V- and J-gene trimming. It emerged from a later analysis that several of the most significant clusters appeared to be linked to common viral pathogens.

The CDR3 totals 15 residues. Use of 60 Vbeta and 13 Jbeta primers characterized the PCR. Repertoires were generated with immunoSEQ multiplex PCR, while TCRdb's copy carries only in-frame clones and drops some. The data show about 210,000 clones, 60% to 80% seen once. The chain is built from TRBV21-1 and TRBJ2-3; the table's TRBD2 call for D was not verified on the DNA. TRBV21-1 is annotated as a pseudogene. This receptor was taken from a male donor in good health and CMV-seronegative. Sequencing was done on a sample of PBMCs. The CDR3 bases are TGTGCCAGCAGCAAAGAGGGGGGGCGCACAGATACGCAGTATTTT. Amino acids: CASSKEGGRTDTQYF.